This T cell receptor (beta chain) was obtained from a study of shared clonotypes between healthy human individuals. Study at large: Plates per donor: three CD4 naive, three CD4 memory, two CD8 naive, one CD8 memory. Study results and limitations: Naive CD4 clonotypes were shared across a few donors at roughly 5.3%. Blood was the only sampled material, and tissue repertoires likely differ.

Of note for this clone: What it binds is not known.

The study separated CD4+ cells into CD45RA+ naive and CD45RA-negative memory subsets. The data were produced by immunoSEQ multiplex PCR, yet TCRdb's version contains in-frame clones alone and is incomplete. The profile covers roughly 2.6 million clones, with over 85% appearing a single time and over 0.12% taken by the ten largest. This receptor was taken from a man younger than 35 in good health. The sample consisted of naive CD4+ T cells sorted from blood. The subset here: CD45RA+ positively selected.

This CDR3 reads CASSVWGGVETQYF. As DNA, the CDR3 is TGTGCCAGCAGTGTATGGGGCGGAGTGGAGACCCAGTACTTC. V is TRBV25-1 and J is TRBJ2-5, with TRBD1 as a possible D gene (5 bases). CDR1 is MGHDK, CDR2 SYGVNS, per germline. The CDR3 extends over 14 amino acids. V lost 4 bases, J lost 5 bases, and 14 bases lay in between.